The clone carrying this T cell receptor (beta chain) occurred a few times. Only in-frame clones appear in the TCRdb table, and some are missing; sequencing was by immunoSEQ multiplex PCR. The sample lists nearly 80,000 clones; around nine tenths were seen once. This record comes from a study of T cell changes during pregnancy in multiple sclerosis. Trimming took off 7 bases at V and 3 bases at J, with 15 bases between the two ends. This CDR3 has 14 amino acids. Germline V gene data show CDR1 as MNHNS and CDR2 as SASEGT. The receptor was isolated from a female donor with multiple sclerosis, enrolled in a pregnancy study. The sample consisted of CD4+ T cells from peripheral blood mononuclear cells, taken before pregnancy. The genes are TRBV6-1 and TRBJ1-1; a possible D gene is TRBD1 (5 bases). The CDR3 is CASIATGGYTEAFF. In nucleotides, the CDR3 is TGTGCCAGCATTGCTACGGGGGGGTACACTGAAGCTTTCTTT.